The rows below give T cell receptor beta chains drawn from one sample of a study of CXCR3-negative and CXCR3-positive naive CD8 T cells. TCRdb re-called the 5' RACE reads, yielding one record per CDR3 amino acid sequence without DNA. The repertoire table contains some 140,000 distinct CDR3 sequences. Sequenced input: naive CXCR3+ CD8+ T cells from blood. The receptors were gathered from a human donor in good health. Some clones in this sample may be carry-over from other donors' samples. CDR3s include the opening cysteine and the closing phenylalanine or tryptophan.

V: TRBV10-3
J: TRBJ2-6
CDR3: CAIKSSGGAGANVLTF

V: TRBV29-1
J: TRBJ2-1
CDR3: CSVEDLGGQWHEQFF

V: TRBV29-1
J: TRBJ2-4
CDR3: CSVRGGTGPDIQYF

V: TRBV11-2
J: TRBJ2-1
CDR3: CASSLWTSAYNEQFF

V: TRBV11-3
J: TRBJ2-4
CDR3: CASSLKPTRRLAKNIQYF

V: TRBV12-3/TRBV12-4
J: TRBJ2-1
CDR3: CASSPDRDTMWGLADEQFF

V: TRBV24-1
J: TRBJ2-1
CDR3: CATSITRGNEQFF

V: TRBV7-9
J: TRBJ2-7
CDR3: CASSVTGAPTYEQYF

V: TRBV29-1
J: TRBJ2-7
CDR3: CSVEGDRTYEQYF

V: TRBV2
J: TRBJ1-6
CDR3: CASSEGGGGPNSPLHF

V: TRBV29-1
J: TRBJ2-1
CDR3: CSVPKGGEQFF

V: TRBV5-1
J: TRBJ2-3
CDR3: CASSFERTSGSSTDTQYF

V: TRBV12-3/TRBV12-4
J: TRBJ2-4
CDR3: CASSPDPLAGGRDIQYF

V: TRBV11-2
J: TRBJ2-3
CDR3: CASRGHSGRGADTQYF

V: TRBV29-1
J: TRBJ2-3
CDR3: CSVAGSGDRTDTQYF

V: TRBV29-1
J: TRBJ2-4
CDR3: CSVEDGVDQFQYF

V: TRBV28
J: TRBJ2-1
CDR3: CASSLPREAGALNEQFF

V: TRBV12-3/TRBV12-4
J: TRBJ2-7
CDR3: CASSSDPYEQYF

V: TRBV11-3
J: TRBJ2-1
CDR3: CASSRRLAGHDNLLHNEQFF

V: TRBV6-6
J: TRBJ2-3
CDR3: CASGFTDTQYF

V: TRBV7-9
J: TRBJ2-5
CDR3: CASSFRAAQETQYF

V: TRBV5-5
J: TRBJ2-1
CDR3: CASSPGPQASYNEQFF

V: TRBV14
J: TRBJ2-1
CDR3: CASSQDQAAVGENEQFF

V: TRBV2
J: TRBJ1-2
CDR3: CASRDYDFSPMYGYTF

V: TRBV9
J: TRBJ2-6
CDR3: CASSVGTGSNSGANVLTF

V: TRBV7-3
J: TRBJ2-3
CDR3: CASSGTGGSADTQYF

V: TRBV27
J: TRBJ2-7
CDR3: CASRSSESYEQYF

V: TRBV28
J: TRBJ2-7
CDR3: CASSSGSYEQYF

V: TRBV12-3/TRBV12-4
J: TRBJ2-3
CDR3: CASSPHRVDTQYF

V: TRBV19
J: TRBJ2-2
CDR3: CASSIGLNTGELFF

V: TRBV29-1
J: TRBJ2-1
CDR3: CSVEARLISEQFF

V: TRBV28
J: TRBJ2-7
CDR3: CASGTDIISYEQYF

V: TRBV28
J: TRBJ2-1
CDR3: CASSPEGPSGGGNEQFF

V: TRBV7-9
J: TRBJ1-4
CDR3: CASSSGTNEFNEKLFF

V: TRBV29-1
J: TRBJ1-2
CDR3: CSVPEGQSGYTF

V: TRBV10-3
J: TRBJ2-5
CDR3: CAISEPRVSLAGGQETQYF

V: TRBV7-9
J: TRBJ2-5
CDR3: CASSWGTGGEPQETQYF

V: TRBV6-5
J: TRBJ2-2
CDR3: CASSFPPGQERGELFF

V: TRBV7-8
J: TRBJ2-7
CDR3: CASSLEEKGEGTASYEQYF

V: TRBV14
J: TRBJ2-3
CDR3: CASSQVLDTQYF

V: TRBV2
J: TRBJ2-5
CDR3: CASSAPGGLAGYQETQYF

V: TRBV5-5
J: TRBJ2-7
CDR3: CASRTRQGDYEQYF